The clone carrying this TCR beta chain has a handful of counts. These data originate in a study of blood T cells in healthy people across ages. The CDR3 has 15 amino acids. In germline, CDR1 is SGHTA, CDR2 FQGNSA. V lost 3 bases to trimming and J lost 2 bases, with 12 bases between them. A minimum of 6 micrograms of total RNA was extracted per sample. The second PCR ran roughly 6 to 11 cycles with a sample-barcoded 5' primer and J-beta primers. TCRdb called the 5' RACE reads again in MiXCR, with one record for every CDR3 protein. The sample has fewer than 1.5 million distinct CDR3 sequences, around 39% seen once.

J is TRBJ2-3 and V is TRBV7-2; weak D call: TRBD2 (6 bases). The clonotype was recovered from a woman under 30 in good health. Sequenced material: blood. CDR3 bases: TGTGCCAGCAGCTTTGGCGGGACCTTCACAGATACGCAGTATTTT. Amino acids: CASSFGGTFTDTQYF.